The source of this T cell receptor (beta chain) is a study of blood T cell repertoires in COVID-19. Study context: COVID-19 samples, acute and convalescent, were from the United States, Italy and Spain.

Looked up from germline, CDR1 is MNHNS and CDR2 is SASEGT. The V end lost 2 bases, the J end lost 5 bases, and 9 bases lay between the germline ends. There are 13 residues in the CDR3. Original handling: Reference gene primer amplification gave estimated nucleated cell counts. Repertoires were generated with immunoSEQ multiplex PCR, while TCRdb's copy carries only in-frame clones and drops some. V, J and clone size were drawn from that table, and D and trimming were deduced from the DNA. The profile shows about 100,000 clones, roughly 79% of them singletons. The sequencing sample was made of peripheral blood. The clonotype comes from a man between 65 and 79 years old with active or convalescent COVID-19. The V call is TRBV6-1, the J call TRBJ1-1; D might be TRBD1 (5 bases). The CDR3 DNA follows: TGTGCCAGCAGTGAACGGGGGGGGACTGAAGCTTTCTTT. Protein: CASSERGGTEAFF.